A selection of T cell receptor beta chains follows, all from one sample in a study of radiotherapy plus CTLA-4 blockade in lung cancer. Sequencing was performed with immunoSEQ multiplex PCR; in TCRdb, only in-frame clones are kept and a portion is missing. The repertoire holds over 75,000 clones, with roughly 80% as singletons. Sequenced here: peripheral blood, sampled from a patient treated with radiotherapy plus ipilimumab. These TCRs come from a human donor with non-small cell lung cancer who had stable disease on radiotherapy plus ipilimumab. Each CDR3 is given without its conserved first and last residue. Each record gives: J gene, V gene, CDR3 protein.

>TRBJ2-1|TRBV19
ASSGTENNEQF
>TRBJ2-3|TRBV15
ATSRGSTTDTQY
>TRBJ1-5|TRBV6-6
ASSATGGNQPQH
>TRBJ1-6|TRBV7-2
ASRRDSEGSPLH
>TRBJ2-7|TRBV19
ASSTAGSGLAARGGEQY
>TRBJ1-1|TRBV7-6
ASSFVSGTVNTEAF
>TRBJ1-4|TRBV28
ASRRGMEEKLF
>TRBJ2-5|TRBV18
ASSQKETQY
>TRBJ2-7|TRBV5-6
ASSRNRGTYEQY
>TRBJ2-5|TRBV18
ASSHRGGQETQY
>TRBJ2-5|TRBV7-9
ASSLLAGDQETQY